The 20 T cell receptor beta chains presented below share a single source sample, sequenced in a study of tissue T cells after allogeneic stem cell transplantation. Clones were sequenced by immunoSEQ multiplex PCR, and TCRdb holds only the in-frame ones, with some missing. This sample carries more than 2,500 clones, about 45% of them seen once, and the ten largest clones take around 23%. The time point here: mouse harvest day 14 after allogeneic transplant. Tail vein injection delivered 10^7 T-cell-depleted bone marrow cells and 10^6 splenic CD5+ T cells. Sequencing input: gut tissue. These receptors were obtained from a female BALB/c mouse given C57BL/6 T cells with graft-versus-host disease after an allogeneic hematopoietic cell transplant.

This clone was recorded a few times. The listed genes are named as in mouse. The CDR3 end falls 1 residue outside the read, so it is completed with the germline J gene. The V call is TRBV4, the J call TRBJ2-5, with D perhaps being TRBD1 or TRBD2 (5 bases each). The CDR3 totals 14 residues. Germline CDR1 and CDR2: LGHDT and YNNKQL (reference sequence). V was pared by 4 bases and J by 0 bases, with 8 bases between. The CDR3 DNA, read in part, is TGTGCCAGCAGCTCCGGGGGTAACCAAGACACCCAGTAC. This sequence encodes CASSSGGNQDTQY. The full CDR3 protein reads CASSSGGNQDTQYF.

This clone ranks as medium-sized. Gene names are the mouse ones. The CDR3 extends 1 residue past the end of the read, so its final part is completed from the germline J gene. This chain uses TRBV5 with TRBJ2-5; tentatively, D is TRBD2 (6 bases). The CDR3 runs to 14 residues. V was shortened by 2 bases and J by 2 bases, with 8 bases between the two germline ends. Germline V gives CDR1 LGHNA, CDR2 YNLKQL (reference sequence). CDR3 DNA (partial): TGTGCCAGCAGCCAAACGGGGGGCCAAGACACCCAGTAC. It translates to CASSQTGGQDTQY. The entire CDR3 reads CASSQTGGQDTQYF.

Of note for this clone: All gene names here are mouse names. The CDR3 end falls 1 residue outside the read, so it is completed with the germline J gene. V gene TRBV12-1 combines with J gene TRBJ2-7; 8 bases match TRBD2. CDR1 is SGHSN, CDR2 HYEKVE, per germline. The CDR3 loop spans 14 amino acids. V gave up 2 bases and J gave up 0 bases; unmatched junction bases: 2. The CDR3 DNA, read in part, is TGTGCCAGCTCTCCTGACTGGGGCTCCTATGAACAGTAC. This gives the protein CASSPDWGSYEQY. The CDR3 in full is CASSPDWGSYEQYF.

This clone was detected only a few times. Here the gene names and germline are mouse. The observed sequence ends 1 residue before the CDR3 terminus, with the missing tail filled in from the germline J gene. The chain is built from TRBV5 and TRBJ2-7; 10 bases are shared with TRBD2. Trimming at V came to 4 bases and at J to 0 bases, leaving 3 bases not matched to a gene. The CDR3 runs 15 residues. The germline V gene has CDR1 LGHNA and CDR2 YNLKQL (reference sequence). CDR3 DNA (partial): TGTGCCAGCAGCCCGAACTGGGGGGGCTCCTATGAACAGTAC. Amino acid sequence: CASSPNWGGSYEQY. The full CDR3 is CASSPNWGGSYEQYF.

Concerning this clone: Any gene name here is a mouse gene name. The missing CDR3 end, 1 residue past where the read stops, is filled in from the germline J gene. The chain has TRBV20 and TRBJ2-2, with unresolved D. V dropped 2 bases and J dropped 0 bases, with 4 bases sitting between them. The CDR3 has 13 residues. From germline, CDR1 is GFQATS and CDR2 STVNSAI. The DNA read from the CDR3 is TGTGGTGCTAGGACTCCAAACACCGGGCAGCTCTAC. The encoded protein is CGARTPNTGQLY. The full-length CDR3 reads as CGARTPNTGQLYF.

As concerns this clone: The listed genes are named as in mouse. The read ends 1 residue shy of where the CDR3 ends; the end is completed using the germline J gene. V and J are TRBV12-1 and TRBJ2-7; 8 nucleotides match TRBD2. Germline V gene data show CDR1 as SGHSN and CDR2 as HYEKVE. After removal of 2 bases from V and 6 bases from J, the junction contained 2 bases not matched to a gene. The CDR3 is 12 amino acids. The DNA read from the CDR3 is TGTGCCAGCTCTCGGACTGGGATTGAACAGTAC. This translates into CASSRTGIEQY. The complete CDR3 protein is CASSRTGIEQYF.

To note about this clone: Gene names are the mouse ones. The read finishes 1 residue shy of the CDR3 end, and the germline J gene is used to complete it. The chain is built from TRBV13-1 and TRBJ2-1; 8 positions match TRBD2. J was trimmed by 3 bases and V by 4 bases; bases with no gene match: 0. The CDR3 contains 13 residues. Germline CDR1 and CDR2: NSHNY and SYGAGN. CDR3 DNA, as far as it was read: TGTGCCAGCAGTCTGGGGGGCTATGCTGAGCAGTTC. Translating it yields CASSLGGYAEQF. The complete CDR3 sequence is CASSLGGYAEQFF.

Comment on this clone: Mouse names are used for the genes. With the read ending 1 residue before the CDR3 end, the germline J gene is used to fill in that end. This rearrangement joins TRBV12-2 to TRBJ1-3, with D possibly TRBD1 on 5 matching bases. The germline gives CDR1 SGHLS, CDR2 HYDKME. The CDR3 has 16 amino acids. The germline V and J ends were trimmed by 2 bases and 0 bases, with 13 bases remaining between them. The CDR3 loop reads CASSPLRAYSGNTLYF. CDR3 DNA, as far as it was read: TGTGCCAGCTCTCCGCTCAGGGCCTATTCTGGAAATACGCTCTAT. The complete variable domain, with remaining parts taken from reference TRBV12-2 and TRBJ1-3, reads NSGVVQSPRYIIKGKGERSILKCIPISGHLSVAWYQQTQGQELKFFIQHYDKMERDKGNLPSRFSVQQFDDYHSEMNMSALELEDSAVYFCASSPLRAYSGNTLYFGEGSRLIVV.

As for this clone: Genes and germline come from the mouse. The CDR3 region is CASSFGGARGQNTLYF. Partial CDR3 DNA: TGTGCCAGCAGTTTCGGGGGGGCCAGGGGTCAAAACACCTTGTAC. This chain uses TRBV14 with TRBJ2-4, with TRBD2 identical over 8 bases. The sequenced fragment ends 1 residue before the CDR3 boundary, so the rest is inferred from the germline J gene. The CDR3 spans 16 residues. V was pared by 1 base and J by 1 base, with 5 bases of the junction left unmatched. CDR1 is SGHDT, CDR2 FRDEAV, per germline.

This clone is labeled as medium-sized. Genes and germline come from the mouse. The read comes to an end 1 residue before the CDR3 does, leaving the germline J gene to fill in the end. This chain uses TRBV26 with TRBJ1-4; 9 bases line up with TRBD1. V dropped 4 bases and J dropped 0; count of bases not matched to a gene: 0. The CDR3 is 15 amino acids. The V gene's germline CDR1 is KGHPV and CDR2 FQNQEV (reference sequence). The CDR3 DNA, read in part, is TGTGCCAGCAGTCGACAGGGGGTTTCCAACGAAAGATTATTT. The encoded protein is CASSRQGVSNERLF. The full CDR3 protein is CASSRQGVSNERLFF.

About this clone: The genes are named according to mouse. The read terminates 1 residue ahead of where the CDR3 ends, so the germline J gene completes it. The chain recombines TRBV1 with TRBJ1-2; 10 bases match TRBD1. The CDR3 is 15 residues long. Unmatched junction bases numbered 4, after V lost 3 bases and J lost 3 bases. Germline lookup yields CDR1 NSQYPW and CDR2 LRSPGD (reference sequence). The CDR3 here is CTCSARDRGHSDYTF. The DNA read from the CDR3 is TGCACCTGCAGTGCCAGGGACAGGGGACACTCCGACTACACC.

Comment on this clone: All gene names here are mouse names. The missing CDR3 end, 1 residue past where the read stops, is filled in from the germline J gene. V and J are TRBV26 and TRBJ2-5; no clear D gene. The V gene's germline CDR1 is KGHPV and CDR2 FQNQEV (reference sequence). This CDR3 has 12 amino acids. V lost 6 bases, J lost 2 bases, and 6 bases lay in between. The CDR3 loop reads CASRTIQDTQYF. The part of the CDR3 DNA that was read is TGTGCCAGCAGGACAATCCAAGACACCCAGTAC. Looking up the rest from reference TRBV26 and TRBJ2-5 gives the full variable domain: NSKVIQTPRYLVKGQGQKAKMRCIPEKGHPVVFWYQQNKNNEFKFLINFQNQEVLQQIDMTEKRFSAECPSNSPCSLEIQSSEAGDSALYLCASRTIQDTQYFGPGTRLLVL.

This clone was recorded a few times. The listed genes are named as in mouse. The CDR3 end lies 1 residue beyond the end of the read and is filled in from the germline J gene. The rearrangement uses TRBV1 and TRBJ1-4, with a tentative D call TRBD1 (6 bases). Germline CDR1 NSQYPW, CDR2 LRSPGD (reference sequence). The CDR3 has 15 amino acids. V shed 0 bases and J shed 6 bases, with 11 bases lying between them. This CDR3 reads CTCSADRQGYERLFF. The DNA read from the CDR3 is TGCACCTGCAGTGCAGATAGGCAGGGGTACGAAAGATTATTT.

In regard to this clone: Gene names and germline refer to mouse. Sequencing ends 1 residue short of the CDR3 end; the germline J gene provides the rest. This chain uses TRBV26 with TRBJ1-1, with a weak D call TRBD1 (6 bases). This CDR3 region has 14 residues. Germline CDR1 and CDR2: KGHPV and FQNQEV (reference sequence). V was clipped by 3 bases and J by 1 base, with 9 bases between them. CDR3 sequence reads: CASSLGDKNTEVFF. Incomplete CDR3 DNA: TGTGCCAGCAGTCTAGGGGACAAAAACACAGAAGTCTTC.

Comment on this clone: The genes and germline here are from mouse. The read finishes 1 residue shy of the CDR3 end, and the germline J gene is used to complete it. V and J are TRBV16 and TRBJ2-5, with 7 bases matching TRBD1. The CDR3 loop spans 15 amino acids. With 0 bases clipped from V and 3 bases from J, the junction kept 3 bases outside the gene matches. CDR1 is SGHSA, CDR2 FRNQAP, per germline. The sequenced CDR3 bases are TGTGCAAGCAGCTTAGATCTCAGGGGGCAAGACACCCAGTAC. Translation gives CASSLDLRGQDTQY. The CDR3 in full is CASSLDLRGQDTQYF.

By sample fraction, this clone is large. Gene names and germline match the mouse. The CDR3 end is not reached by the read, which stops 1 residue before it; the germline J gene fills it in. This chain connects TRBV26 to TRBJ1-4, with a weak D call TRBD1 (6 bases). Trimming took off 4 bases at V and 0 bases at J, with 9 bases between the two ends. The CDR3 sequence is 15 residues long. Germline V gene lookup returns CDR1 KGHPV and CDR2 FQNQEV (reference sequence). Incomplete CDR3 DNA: TGTGCCAGCAGTCACGGACAGATTTCCAACGAAAGATTATTT. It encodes CASSHGQISNERLF. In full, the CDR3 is CASSHGQISNERLFF.

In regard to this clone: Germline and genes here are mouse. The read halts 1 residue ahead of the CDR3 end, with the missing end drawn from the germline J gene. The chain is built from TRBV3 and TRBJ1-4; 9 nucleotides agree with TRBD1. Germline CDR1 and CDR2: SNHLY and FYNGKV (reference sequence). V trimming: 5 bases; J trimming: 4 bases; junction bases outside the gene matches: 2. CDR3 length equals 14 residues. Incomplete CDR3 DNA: TGTGCCAGCAGCCGGACAGGGGTCAACGAAAGATTATTT. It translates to CASSRTGVNERLF. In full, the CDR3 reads CASSRTGVNERLFF.

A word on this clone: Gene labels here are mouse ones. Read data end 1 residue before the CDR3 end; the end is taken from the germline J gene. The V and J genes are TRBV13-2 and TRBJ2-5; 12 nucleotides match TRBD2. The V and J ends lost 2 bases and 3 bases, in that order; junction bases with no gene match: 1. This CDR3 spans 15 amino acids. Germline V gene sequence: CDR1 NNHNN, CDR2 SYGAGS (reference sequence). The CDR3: CASGEGLGGQDTQYF. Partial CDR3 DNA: TGTGCCAGCGGTGAAGGACTGGGGGGGCAAGACACCCAGTAC.

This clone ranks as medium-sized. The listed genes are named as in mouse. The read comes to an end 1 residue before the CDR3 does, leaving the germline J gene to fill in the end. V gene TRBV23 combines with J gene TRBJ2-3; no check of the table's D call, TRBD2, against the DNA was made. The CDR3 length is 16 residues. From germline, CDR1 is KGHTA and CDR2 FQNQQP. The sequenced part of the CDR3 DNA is TGCTCCAGCAGTCAATCTGCTGGGTCTAGTGCAGAAACGCTGTAT. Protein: CSSSQSAGSSAETLY. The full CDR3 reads CSSSQSAGSSAETLYF.

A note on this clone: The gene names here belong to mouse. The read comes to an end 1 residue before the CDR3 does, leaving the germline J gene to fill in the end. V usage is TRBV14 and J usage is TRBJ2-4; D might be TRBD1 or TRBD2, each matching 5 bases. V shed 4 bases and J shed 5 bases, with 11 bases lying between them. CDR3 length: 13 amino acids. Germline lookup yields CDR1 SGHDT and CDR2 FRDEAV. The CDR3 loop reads CASSPGPSNTLYF. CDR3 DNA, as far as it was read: TGTGCCAGCAGTCCGGGACCCTCAAACACCTTGTAC. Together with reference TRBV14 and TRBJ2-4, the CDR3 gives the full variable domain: EAGVTQSPRYAVLQEGQAVSFWCDPISGHDTLYWYQQPRDQGPQLLVYFRDEAVIDNSQLPSDRFSAVRPKGTNSTLKIQSAKQGDTATYLCASSPGPSNTLYFGAGTRLSVL.